This TCR beta chain was sequenced for a study of T cells in Graves' hyperthyroidism and ophthalmopathy. Study-wide findings and caveats: Stable hyperthyroidism was separated from ophthalmopathy by a model based on 13 V-J features. Blood held most thyroid clonotypes expanded above 0.001 frequency.

The investigators amplified TCR beta CDR3 regions from RNA transcripts. HTBI primers were used for first-round RT-PCR of the TCR CDR3. TCRdb itself ran the multiplex PCR reads through MiXCR, one entry per CDR3 protein. Here the sample spans around 500,000 distinct CDR3 sequences, roughly 22% being singletons. As for this clonotype: Its antigen is unidentified.

Duration under 3 months, a NOSPECS grade of at least 4, and a Clinical Activity Score of at least 3 characterized the ophthalmopathy patients. Patients were excluded because of uncontrolled infection, other autoimmune disease, pregnancy or lactation. V lost 1 base, J lost 10 bases, and 8 bases lay in between. Germline-derived CDR1 and CDR2 are SEHNR and FQNEAQ (reference sequence). The CDR3 is made up of 12 amino acids. This receptor was identified in a woman aged 70-85 years with Graves' ophthalmopathy. The chain uses TRBV7-9 and TRBJ1-5; no firm D call. The sequenced sample was blood. This CDR3 reads CASSLGRRPQHF. CDR3 nucleotide sequence: TGTGCCAGCAGCTTAGGCCGTCGTCCCCAGCATTTT.